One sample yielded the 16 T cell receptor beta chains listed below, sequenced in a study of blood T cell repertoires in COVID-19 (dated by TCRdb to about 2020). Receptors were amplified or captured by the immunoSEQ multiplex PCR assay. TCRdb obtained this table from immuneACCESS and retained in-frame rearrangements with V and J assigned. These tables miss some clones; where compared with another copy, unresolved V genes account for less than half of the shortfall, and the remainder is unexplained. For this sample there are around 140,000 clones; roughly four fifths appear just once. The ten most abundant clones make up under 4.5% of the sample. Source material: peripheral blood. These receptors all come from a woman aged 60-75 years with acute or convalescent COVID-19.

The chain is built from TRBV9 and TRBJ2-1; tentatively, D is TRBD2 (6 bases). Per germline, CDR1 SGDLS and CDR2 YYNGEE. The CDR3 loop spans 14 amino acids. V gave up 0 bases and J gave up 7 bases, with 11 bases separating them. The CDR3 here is CASSVAGVGNEQFF. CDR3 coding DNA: TGTGCCAGCAGCGTAGCGGGAGTCGGAAATGAGCAGTTCTTC.

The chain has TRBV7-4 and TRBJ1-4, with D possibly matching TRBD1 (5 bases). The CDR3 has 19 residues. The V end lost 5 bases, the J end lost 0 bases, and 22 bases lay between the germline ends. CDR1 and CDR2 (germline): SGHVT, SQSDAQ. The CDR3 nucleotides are TGTGCCAGCAGCCAACCGGGGGGAGGCCTGATTGCAACTAATGAAAAACTGTTTTTT. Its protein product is CASSQPGGGLIATNEKLFF.

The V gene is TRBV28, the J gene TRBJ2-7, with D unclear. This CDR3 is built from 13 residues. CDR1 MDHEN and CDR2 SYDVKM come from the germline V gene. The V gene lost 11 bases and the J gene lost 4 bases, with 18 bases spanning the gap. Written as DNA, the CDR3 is TGTGCCTCAAACACCCAACCAAGTTACGAGCAGTACTTC. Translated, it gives CASNTQPSYEQYF.

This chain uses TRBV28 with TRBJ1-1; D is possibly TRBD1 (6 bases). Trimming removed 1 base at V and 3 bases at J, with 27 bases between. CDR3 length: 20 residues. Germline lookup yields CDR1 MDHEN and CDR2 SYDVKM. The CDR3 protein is CASSLFSSAGAGRYYTEAFF. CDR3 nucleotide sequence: TGTGCCAGCAGTTTATTTTCGAGTGCGGGGGCCGGCAGGTATTACACTGAAGCTTTCTTT.

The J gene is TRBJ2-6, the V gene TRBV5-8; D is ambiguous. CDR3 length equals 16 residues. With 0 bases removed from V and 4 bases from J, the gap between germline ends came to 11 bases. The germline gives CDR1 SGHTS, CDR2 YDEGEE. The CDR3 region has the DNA TGTGCCAGCAGCTTGGGGCGAGGTTCAGGGGCCAACGTCCTGACTTTC. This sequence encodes CASSLGRGSGANVLTF.

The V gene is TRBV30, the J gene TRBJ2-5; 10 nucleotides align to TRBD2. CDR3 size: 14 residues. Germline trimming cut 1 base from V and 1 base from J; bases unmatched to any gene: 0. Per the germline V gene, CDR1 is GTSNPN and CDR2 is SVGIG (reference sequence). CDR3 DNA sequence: TGTGCCTGGAGTGGGACTAGCGGCCAAGAGACCCAGTACTTC. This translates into CAWSGTSGQETQYF.

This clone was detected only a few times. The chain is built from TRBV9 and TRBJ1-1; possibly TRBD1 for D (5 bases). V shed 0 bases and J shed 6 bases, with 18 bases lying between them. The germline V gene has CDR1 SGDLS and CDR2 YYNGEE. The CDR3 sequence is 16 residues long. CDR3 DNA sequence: TGTGCCAGCAGCGTAGACTCCCGTCGAGGCAGGGCTGAAGCTTTCTTT. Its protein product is CASSVDSRRGRAEAFF.

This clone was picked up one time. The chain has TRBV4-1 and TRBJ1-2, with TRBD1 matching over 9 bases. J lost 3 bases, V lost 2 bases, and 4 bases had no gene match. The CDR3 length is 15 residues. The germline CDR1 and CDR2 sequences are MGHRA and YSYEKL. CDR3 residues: CASSQRQGEYYGYTF. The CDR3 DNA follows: TGCGCCAGCAGCCAAAGACAGGGGGAGTACTATGGCTACACCTTC.

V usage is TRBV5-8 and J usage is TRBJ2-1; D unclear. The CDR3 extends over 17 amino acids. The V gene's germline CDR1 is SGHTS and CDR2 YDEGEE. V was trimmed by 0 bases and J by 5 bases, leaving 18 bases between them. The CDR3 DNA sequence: TGTGCCAGCAGCTTGGCCCAGCCGGGTGATAAAAACAATGAGCAGTTCTTC. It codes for CASSLAQPGDKNNEQFF.

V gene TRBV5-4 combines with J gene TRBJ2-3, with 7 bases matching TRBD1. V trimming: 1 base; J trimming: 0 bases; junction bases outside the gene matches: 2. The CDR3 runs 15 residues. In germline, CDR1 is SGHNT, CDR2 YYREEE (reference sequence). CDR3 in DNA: TGTGCCAGCAGCTTGTGGGACAGCAGCACAGATACGCAGTATTTT. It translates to CASSLWDSSTDTQYF.

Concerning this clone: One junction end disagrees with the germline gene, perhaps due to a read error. CDR3 in amino acids: CASSLGLGDTDTQYF. CDR3 nucleotides: TGTGCTAGCAGCTTGGGACTAGGGGACACAGATACGCAGTATTTT. The chain uses TRBV7-7 and TRBJ2-3; 8 bases agree with TRBD2. There are 15 residues in the CDR3. Germline CDR1 and CDR2: SSHAT and FNYEAQ (reference sequence).

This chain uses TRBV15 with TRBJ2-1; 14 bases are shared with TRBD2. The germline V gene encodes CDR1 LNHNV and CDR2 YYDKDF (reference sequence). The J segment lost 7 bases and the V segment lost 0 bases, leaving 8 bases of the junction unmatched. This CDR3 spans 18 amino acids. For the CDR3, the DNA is TGTGCCACCAGCAGAGATTTAAGGGGACTAGCGGGAGTTAATGAGCAGTTCTTC. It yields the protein CATSRDLRGLAGVNEQFF.

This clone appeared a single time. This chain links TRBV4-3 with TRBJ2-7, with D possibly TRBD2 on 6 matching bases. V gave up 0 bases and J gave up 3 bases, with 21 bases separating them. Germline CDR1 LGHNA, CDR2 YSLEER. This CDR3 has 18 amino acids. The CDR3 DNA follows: TGCGCCAGCAGCCAAGATACGGGCGGGGTTGCGGTGGGCTACGAGCAGTACTTC. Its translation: CASSQDTGGVAVGYEQYF.

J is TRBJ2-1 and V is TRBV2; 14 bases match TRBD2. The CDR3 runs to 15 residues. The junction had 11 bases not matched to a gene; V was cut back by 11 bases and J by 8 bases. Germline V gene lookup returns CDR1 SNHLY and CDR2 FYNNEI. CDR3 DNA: TGTGCCGGTCAACCGGGACTAGCGGGAGCGTATGAGCAGTTCTTC. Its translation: CAGQPGLAGAYEQFF.

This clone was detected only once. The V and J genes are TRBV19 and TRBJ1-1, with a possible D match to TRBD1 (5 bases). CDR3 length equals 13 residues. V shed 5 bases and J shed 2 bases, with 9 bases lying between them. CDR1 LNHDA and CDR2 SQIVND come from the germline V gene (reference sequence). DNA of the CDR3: TGTGCCAGTAGTCAGGGCGGAAACACTGAAGCTTTCTTT. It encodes CASSQGGNTEAFF.

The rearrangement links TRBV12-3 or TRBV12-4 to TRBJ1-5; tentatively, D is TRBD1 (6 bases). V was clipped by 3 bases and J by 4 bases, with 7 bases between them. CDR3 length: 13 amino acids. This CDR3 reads CASSFDRNQPQHF. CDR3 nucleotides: TGTGCCAGCAGTTTTGACAGGAATCAGCCCCAGCATTTT.